The present T cell receptor (beta chain) was sequenced within a study of graft-versus-host responses after intestinal transplantation. Profiled with immunoSEQ multiplex PCR; TCRdb holds only in-frame clones, not every one. Among more than 5,500 clones, about 33% were seen once, and the ten largest hold 25% to 35%. Irradiated stimulators labeled with violet dye, approximately 200,000 in number, were plated with approximately 200,000 CFSE-labeled responders. Sequences were derived from alloreactive CD8+ T cells from a mixed lymphocyte reaction culture, sampled before intestinal transplant. Indicated subset: CFSE-low proliferating T cells sorted from roughly six-day pre-transplant mixed lymphocyte reaction (GvH or HvG direction). This TCR was sampled from a human patient who received an intestinal transplant.

In DNA form, the CDR3 reads TGTGCCAGCAGTTACGTAGGACAGGGGGGCTATGGCTACACCTTC. Its translation: CASSYVGQGGYGYTF. The V and J genes are TRBV6-5 and TRBJ1-2; TRBD1 agrees at 10 bases. CDR1 MNHEY and CDR2 SVGAGI come from the germline V gene. J lost 4 bases, V lost 2 bases, and 4 bases had no gene match. This CDR3 contains 15 residues.